The clone carrying this T cell receptor (beta chain) occurred a few times. TCRdb re-derived calls from the RT-PCR reads in MiXCR, one entry per CDR3 protein. The sample yields 800,000 to 1,000,000 distinct CDR3 sequences, over 15% seen once. This sample was included in a study of patients and donors after allogeneic stem cell transplantation. The germline V gene encodes CDR1 SGDLS and CDR2 YYNGEE. Trimming removed 2 bases from V and 2 bases from J, with 13 bases in between. The CDR3 has 15 amino acids. This receptor was identified in a human donor who was either an allogeneic HSCT recipient or a stem cell or donor lymphocyte infusion donor (not recorded which). It is not recorded whose cells these are; they may come from a transplant donor. Sequencing was performed on blood, either unsorted or a sorted T cell fraction (not recorded which). The chain joins TRBV9 to TRBJ1-1; D perhaps matches TRBD1 (6 bases). CDR3 loop: CASSVGGAVNTEAFF. As DNA, the CDR3 is TGTGCCAGCAGCGTGGGGGGGGCAGTTAACACTGAAGCTTTCTTT.